This T cell receptor beta chain was identified during a study of a mutant IDH1 vaccine in newly diagnosed glioma. Study in general: Patients began vaccination 4-6 weeks after radiotherapy alone, or with temozolomide cycles. The treated population exhibited a male proportion of roughly 62%, a female proportion of 37.5%, and a mean age of approximately 42 years. Patients were pretreated with radiotherapy, temozolomide, or both, mostly both. Findings of the study overall: Pseudoprogression showed no apparent link to changes in top peripheral T cell clonotypes.

On this clone: What it binds is unknown.

Time point reported: week 47, end of study. Doses consisted of 300 ug of mutant IDH1 20-mer peptide each, paired with topical imiquimod. This CDR3 is 17 amino acids long. The J segment lost 0 bases and the V segment lost 1 base, leaving 5 bases of the junction unmatched. The germline V gene encodes CDR1 SGHNT and CDR2 YYREEE (reference sequence). Sequencing was performed with immunoSEQ multiplex PCR; in TCRdb, only in-frame clones are kept and a portion is missing. The profile shows around 53,000 clones, roughly 84% of them singletons. This specimen was PBMCs, taken from a glioma patient whose treatment included an IDH1 peptide vaccine. The chain uses TRBV5-4 and TRBJ2-2; 8 bases match TRBD2. This TCR was sampled from a woman younger than 45 with glioma. Some clones in this sample may be carry-over from other donors' samples. The CDR3 spells CASSLSSGYANTGELFF. The DNA of the CDR3 is TGTGCCAGCAGCTTGTCTAGCGGGTACGCGAACACCGGGGAGCTGTTTTTT.